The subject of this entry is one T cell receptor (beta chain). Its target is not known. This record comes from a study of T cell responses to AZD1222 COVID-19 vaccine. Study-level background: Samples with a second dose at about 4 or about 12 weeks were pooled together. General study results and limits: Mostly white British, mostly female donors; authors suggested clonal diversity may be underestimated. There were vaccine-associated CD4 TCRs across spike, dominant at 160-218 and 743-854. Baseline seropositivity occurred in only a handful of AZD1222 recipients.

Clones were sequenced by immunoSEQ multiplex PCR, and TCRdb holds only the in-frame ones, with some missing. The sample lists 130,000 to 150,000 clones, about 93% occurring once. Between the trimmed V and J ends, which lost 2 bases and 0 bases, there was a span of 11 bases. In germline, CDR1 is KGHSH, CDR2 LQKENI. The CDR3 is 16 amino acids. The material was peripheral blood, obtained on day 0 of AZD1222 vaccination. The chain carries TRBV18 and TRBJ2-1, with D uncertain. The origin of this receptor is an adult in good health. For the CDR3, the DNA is TGTGCCAGCTCACCATTCAGGTCCAGCTCCTACAATGAGCAGTTCTTC. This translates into CASSPFRSSSYNEQFF. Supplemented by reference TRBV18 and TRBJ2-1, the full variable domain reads NAGVMQNPRHLVRRRGQEARLRCSPMKGHSHVYWYRQLPEEGLKFMVYLQKENIIDESGMPKERFSAEFPKEGPSILRIQQVVRGDSAAYFCASSPFRSSSYNEQFFGPGTRLTVL.